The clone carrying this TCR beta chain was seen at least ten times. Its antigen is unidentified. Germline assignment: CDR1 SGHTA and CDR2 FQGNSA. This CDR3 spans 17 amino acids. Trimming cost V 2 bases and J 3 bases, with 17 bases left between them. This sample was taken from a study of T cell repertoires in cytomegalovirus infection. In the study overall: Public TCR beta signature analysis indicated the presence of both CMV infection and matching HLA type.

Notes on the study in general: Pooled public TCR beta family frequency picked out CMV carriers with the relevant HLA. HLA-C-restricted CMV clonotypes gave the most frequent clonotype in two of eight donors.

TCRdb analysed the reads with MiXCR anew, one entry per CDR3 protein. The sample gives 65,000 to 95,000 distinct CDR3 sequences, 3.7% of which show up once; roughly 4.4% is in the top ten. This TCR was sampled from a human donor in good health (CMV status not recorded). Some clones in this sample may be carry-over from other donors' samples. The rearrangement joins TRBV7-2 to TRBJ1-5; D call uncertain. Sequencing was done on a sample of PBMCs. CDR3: CASSLFPPIQNNQPQHF. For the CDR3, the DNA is TGTGCCAGCAGCTTATTCCCACCAATTCAAAACAATCAGCCCCAGCATTTT. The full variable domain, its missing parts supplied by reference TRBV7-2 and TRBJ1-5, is GAGVSQSPSNKVTEKGKDVELRCDPISGHTALYWYRQSLGQGLEFLIYFQGNSAPDKSGLPSDRFSAERTGGSVSTLTIQRTQQEDSAVYLCASSLFPPIQNNQPQHFGDGTRLSIL.